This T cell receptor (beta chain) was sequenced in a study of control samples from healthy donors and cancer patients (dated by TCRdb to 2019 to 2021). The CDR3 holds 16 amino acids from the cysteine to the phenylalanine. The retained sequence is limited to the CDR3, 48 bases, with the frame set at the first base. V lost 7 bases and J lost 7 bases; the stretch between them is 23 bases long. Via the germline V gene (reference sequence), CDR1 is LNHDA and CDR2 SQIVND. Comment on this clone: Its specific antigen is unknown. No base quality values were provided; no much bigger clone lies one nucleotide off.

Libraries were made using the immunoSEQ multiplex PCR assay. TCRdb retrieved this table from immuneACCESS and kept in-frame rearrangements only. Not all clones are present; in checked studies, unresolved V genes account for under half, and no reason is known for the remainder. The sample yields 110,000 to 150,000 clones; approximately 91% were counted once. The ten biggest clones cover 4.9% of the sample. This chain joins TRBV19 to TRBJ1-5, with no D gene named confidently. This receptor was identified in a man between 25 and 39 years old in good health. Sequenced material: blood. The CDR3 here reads CASNTPQDGVGQPQHF. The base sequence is TGTGCCAGTAACACCCCTCAGGACGGGGTCGGCCAGCCCCAGCATTTT. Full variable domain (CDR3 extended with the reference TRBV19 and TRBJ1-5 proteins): DGGITQSPKYLFRKEGQNVTLSCEQNLNHDAMYWYRQDPGQGLRLIYYSQIVNDFQKGDIAEGYSVSREKKESFPLTVTSAQKNPTAFYLCASNTPQDGVGQPQHFGDGTRLSIL.